This TCR beta chain was recovered during a study of OX40 agonist ivuxolimab in advanced cancers. Study summary: Treatment of patients was with ivuxolimab, an agonistic anti-OX40 (CD134) antibody.

Only in-frame clones appear in the TCRdb table, and some are missing; sequencing was by immunoSEQ multiplex PCR. This sample yields approximately 60,000 clones, of which around four fifths are seen a single time; 2.5% to 3% belongs to the top ten. Notes on the study in general: Normalized expansion of T-cell clones was also low for some nonresponders.

This CDR3 is 14 amino acids long. Unmatched junction bases numbered 10, after V lost 7 bases and J lost 7 bases. CDR1 is SQVTM, CDR2 ANQGSEA, per germline. Details on this clone: Its antigen is undetermined.

The TCR sequence derives from an adult with an advanced solid tumor such as melanoma, head and neck, liver or kidney cancer. Sequencing was performed on CD4+ or CD8+ T cells sorted from blood, taken in a trial of the OX40 agonist ivuxolimab. This sequence joins TRBV29-1 and TRBJ2-2; 9 nucleotides align to TRBD1. CDR3 coding DNA: TGCAGCGGGGGACAGGGCGGTTATAGCGGGGAGCTGTTTTTT. Protein: CSGGQGGYSGELFF.